The 21 T cell receptor beta chains in this list originate from one sample, sequenced in a study of CD8+CD57+ T cells in acquired aplastic anemia. Both TCR beta VDJ combination and CDR3 sequence profiling were carried out. Genomic DNA was the template for this profiling. TCRdb redid the calling of the reads with MiXCR, one entry per CDR3 protein. The sample includes roughly 180,000 distinct CDR3 sequences, nearly 50% of them seen just once. It was patients with CD8+CD57+ cell expansion by flow cytometry who were chosen for sequencing. Sequencing input: sorted CD4+, CD8+, or CD8+CD57+ T cells (not recorded which) from PBMCs. The receptors derive from a human donor with aplastic anemia.

The rearrangement links TRBV2 to TRBJ2-5; D gene ambiguous. The CDR3 has 15 amino acids. Trimming cost V 1 base and J 4 bases, with 13 bases left between them. Germline V gives CDR1 SNHLY, CDR2 FYNNEI. CDR3 bases: TGTGCCAGCAGTGAAGAAGTTCGGTTTGGAGAGACCCAGTACTTC. It codes for CASSEEVRFGETQYF.

This chain uses TRBV20-1 with TRBJ2-7, with unresolved D. In germline, CDR1 is DFQATT, CDR2 SNEGSKA (reference sequence). Trimming took off 6 bases at V and 3 bases at J, with 12 bases between the two ends. The CDR3 loop spans 12 amino acids. The CDR3 spells CSAVGSSYEQYF. CDR3 bases: TGCAGTGCCGTCGGTAGCAGCTACGAGCAGTACTTC.

This clonotype has ten or more counts. V usage is TRBV9 and J usage is TRBJ2-2; TRBD2 matches 13 bases. J lost 0 bases, V lost 6 bases, and 8 bases had no gene match. The CDR3 has 18 residues. Germline V CDR1 and CDR2: SGDLS, YYNGEE. As DNA, the CDR3 is TGTGCCAGCACCCAACTAGCGGGGGGGCCCGCGAACACCGGGGAGCTGTTTTTT. Translated, it gives CASTQLAGGPANTGELFF.

This chain joins TRBV5-4 and TRBJ1-1; a weak D match, TRBD1 (5 bases). The CDR3 totals 14 residues. Germline CDR1 and CDR2: SGHNT and YYREEE (reference sequence). Trimming shortened V by 4 bases and J by 5 bases, and 15 bases separated the two germline ends. This CDR3 reads CASSVEGPATEAFF. CDR3 DNA: TGTGCCAGCAGCGTTGAGGGACCGGCTACTGAAGCTTTCTTT.

This clonotype was found many times. V is TRBV10-3 and J is TRBJ2-2; D might be TRBD2 (5 bases). V lost 0 bases, J lost 11 bases, and 25 bases lay in between. The CDR3 runs 18 residues. CDR1 is ENHRY, CDR2 SYGVKD, per germline. The CDR3 sequence: CAISESSSLNSRRFELFF. The CDR3 DNA reads as TGTGCCATCAGTGAGTCGTCCTCCCTGAATTCTCGGAGGTTCGAGCTGTTTTTT.

The table lists this clonotype with many counts. The chain couples TRBV12-3 or TRBV12-4 to TRBJ1-1; 7 bases fit TRBD1. The V gene end was trimmed by 8 bases and the J gene end by 2 bases; junction bases not matched to a gene: 8. The CDR3 has 14 amino acids. The CDR3 protein is CASWGTAVNTEAFF. CDR3 nucleotide sequence: TGTGCCAGCTGGGGGACAGCCGTCAACACTGAAGCTTTCTTT.

This CDR3 is CASSGSGTGPFGEQYF. Here the CDR3 DNA reads TGTGCCAGCAGTGGATCCGGGACAGGGCCCTTCGGGGAGCAGTACTTC. The rearrangement uses TRBV25-1 and TRBJ2-7; the match to TRBD1 covers 9 bases. This CDR3 has 16 amino acids. Germline assignment: CDR1 MGHDK and CDR2 SYGVNS. V lost 4 bases to trimming and J lost 7 bases; unmatched junction nucleotides: 14.

Worth noting for this clonotype: This may be a read error: a much more frequent sequence differs by one nucleotide. The V gene is TRBV5-5, the J gene TRBJ2-7, with TRBD1 matching 8 bases. CDR3 size: 14 residues. In germline, CDR1 is SGHKS, CDR2 YYEKEE (reference sequence). Trimming at V came to 4 bases and at J to 4 bases, leaving 7 bases not matched to a gene. This chain's CDR3 is CASSQATGEYEQYF. The CDR3 DNA reads TGTGCCAGCAGCCAAGCGACAGGGGAATACGAGCAGTACTTC.

The rearrangement uses TRBV7-2 and TRBJ1-1; 7 bases match TRBD1. CDR1 is SGHTA and CDR2 is FQGNSA in the germline V gene. The CDR3 consists of 13 residues. Losses at the gene ends were 9 bases for V and 1 base for J; bases not matched to a gene: 5. Here the CDR3 reads CASSGGSNTEAFF. Here the CDR3 DNA reads TGTGCCAGTTCAGGGGGATCGAACACTGAAGCTTTCTTT. The full variable domain, completed using reference TRBV7-2 and TRBJ1-1, is GAGVSQSPSNKVTEKGKDVELRCDPISGHTALYWYRQSLGQGLEFLIYFQGNSAPDKSGLPSDRFSAERTGGSVSTLTIQRTQQEDSAVYLCASSGGSNTEAFFGQGTRLTVV.

The rearrangement links TRBV7-8 to TRBJ2-7, with D unresolved. The J call may be in error: the DNA end matches TRBJ2-5 better. The CDR3 extends over 12 amino acids. Germline CDR1 is SGHVS and CDR2 is FQNEAQ. In DNA form, the CDR3 reads TGTGCCAGCAACTTTGGTGAGGAGACCCAGTACTTC. Amino acids: CASNFGEETQYF.

The chain recombines TRBV14 with TRBJ2-1, with 9 bases aligning to TRBD2. J gave up 7 bases and V 3 bases, and 10 bases lay outside the gene matches. The CDR3 covers 16 residues. The germline V gene encodes CDR1 SGHDN and CDR2 FVKESK. CDR3 coding DNA: TGTGCCAGCAGCCAGTTGACTAGCGGTACCTGGAATGAGCAGTTCTTC. Its protein product is CASSQLTSGTWNEQFF.

DNA for the CDR3: TGTGCCACCAGCAGAGATCATCAAGCTAACTATGGCTACACCTTC. Translating gives CATSRDHQANYGYTF. This sequence joins TRBV15 and TRBJ1-2; D uncertain. Trimming removed 0 bases at V and 0 bases at J, with 8 bases between. CDR3 size: 15 residues. Germline CDR1 reads LNHNV; CDR2 reads YYDKDF (reference sequence).

Note on this clonotype: Since a much larger clone is just one base distant, this may be a read error. The chain combines TRBV6-4 with TRBJ2-6, with D unresolved. Per the germline V gene, CDR1 is MRHNA and CDR2 is SNTAGT. Trimming cost V 4 bases and J 0 bases, with 10 bases left between them. The CDR3 has 16 amino acids. The CDR3 DNA is TGTGCCAGCAGTGTAGGGCCCAGCTCTGGGGCCAACGTCCTGACTTTC. Protein sequence: CASSVGPSSGANVLTF.

This clonotype was seen once. The V and J genes are TRBV7-2 and TRBJ2-2; D is undetermined. Germline V gene data show CDR1 as SGHTA and CDR2 as FQGNSA. The CDR3 spans 13 residues. V was pared by 1 base and J by 6 bases, with 6 bases between. This CDR3 is CASSLGDPGELFF. The CDR3 DNA reads TGTGCCAGCAGCTTAGGCGATCCCGGGGAGCTGTTTTTT.

Regarding this clonotype: Germline is not matched at one junction end, which may reflect a read error. The V call is TRBV19, the J call TRBJ2-3; D is perhaps TRBD1 (5 bases). The germline V gene encodes CDR1 LNHDA and CDR2 SQIVND (reference sequence). This CDR3 has 14 amino acids. The CDR3 spells CASRTGRETDTKYF. The CDR3, as DNA: TGTGCCAGTAGGACGGGCAGGGAAACAGATACGAAGTATTTT.

This clonotype was seen ten or more times. J is TRBJ2-3 and V is TRBV9; no clear D. The V gene lost 0 bases and the J gene lost 1 base, with 12 bases spanning the gap. The CDR3 spans 16 residues. Germline V gene sequence: CDR1 SGDLS, CDR2 YYNGEE. The CDR3 region is CASSVDQGQGTDTQYF. For the CDR3, the DNA is TGTGCCAGCAGCGTAGACCAAGGTCAGGGCACAGATACGCAGTATTTT.

In its sample, this clonotype was seen many times. The V call is TRBV10-2, the J call TRBJ2-1; unclear D gene. The CDR3 length is 13 residues. Germline V gene lookup returns CDR1 WSHSY and CDR2 SAAADI. V dropped 6 bases and J dropped 3 bases, with 9 bases sitting between them. Here the CDR3 DNA reads TGCGCCAGCAGGACTGAGATCTACAATGAGCAGTTCTTC. This codes for CASRTEIYNEQFF.

This clonotype was seen repeatedly, ten times or more. The genes are TRBV7-2 and TRBJ1-2, with 9 bases matching TRBD1. In germline, CDR1 is SGHTA, CDR2 FQGNSA. V lost 4 bases to trimming and J lost 8 bases; unmatched junction nucleotides: 11. CDR3 length: 15 residues. CDR3 sequence reads: CASSSPGQGLLGYTF. The CDR3 bases are TGTGCCAGCAGCTCCCCGGGACAGGGCTTATTAGGCTACACCTTC.

J is TRBJ2-3 and V is TRBV24-1; 12 bases map to TRBD2. From germline, CDR1 is KGHDR and CDR2 SFDVKD. The ends lost 2 bases at V and 6 bases at J; junction bases unmatched: 8. The CDR3 totals 17 residues. The CDR3: CATSDSTLAGGPDTQYF. For the CDR3, the DNA is TGTGCCACCAGTGATTCGACTCTAGCGGGAGGGCCGGATACGCAGTATTTT.

The V and J genes are TRBV19 and TRBJ1-1, with 9 bases aligning to TRBD1. This CDR3 region has 14 residues. Losses at the gene ends were 3 bases for V and 4 bases for J; bases not matched to a gene: 3. Per the germline V gene, CDR1 is LNHDA and CDR2 is SQIVND (reference sequence). The CDR3 sequence is CASSMGQGVTEAFF. Here the CDR3 DNA reads TGTGCCAGTAGTATGGGACAGGGAGTCACTGAAGCTTTCTTT.

This clonotype came up once. V and J are TRBV4-3 and TRBJ1-3; D is uncertain. Trimming removed 0 bases at V and 5 bases at J, with 14 bases between. Germline loops: CDR1 LGHNA, CDR2 YSLEER. CDR3 length: 16 residues. The CDR3 DNA reads as TGCGCCAGCAGCCAAGACCCCGCGGCCCAAAGAAACACCATATATTTT. It encodes CASSQDPAAQRNTIYF.